The present TCR beta chain was sequenced within a study of blood T cells in healthy people across ages. The CDR3 totals 13 residues. In germline, CDR1 is SQVTM, CDR2 ANQGSEA. Trimming at V came to 2 bases and at J to 5 bases, leaving 6 bases not matched to a gene. There are a few counts of this clonotype. The antigen is unknown. Whole-study results and caveats: The lack of PBMC sorting stopped any conclusive naive versus antigen-experienced comparison.

Next came a second PCR, run for roughly 6 to 11 cycles, which used a sample-barcoded 5' primer along with a J-beta primer mix. With 12 random nucleotides, a template-switch adaptor tagged each individual cDNA molecule. TCRdb called the 5' RACE reads again in MiXCR, with one record for every CDR3 protein. The table lists roughly 1.5 million distinct CDR3 sequences, 40% to 45% of them singletons. Collection of roughly 9.8 milliliters of peripheral blood was performed for each donor. Sequenced sample: blood. The chain has TRBV29-1 and TRBJ2-7; 7 bases are shared with TRBD1. The clonotype was recovered from a woman aged 18 to 35 in good health. The DNA of the CDR3 is TGCAGCGTTGAAACGACACAGGGGCACGAGCAGTACTTC. Translating gives CSVETTQGHEQYF.